One T cell receptor (beta chain) is described in this entry. This clonotype was detected only a few times. Its target antigen remains unknown. Base qualities are missing; no much larger clone stands one base away. This specimen belongs to a study of CD8 T cells in Susac syndrome (dated by TCRdb to about 2019). Notes on the research overall: Whether CD8+ T cell activation and differentiation in Susac syndrome was antigen driven was tested using repertoire sequencing. The clonality of the CD8+ T cell repertoire was compared across over 9 healthy donors, roughly 14 Susac syndrome patients and roughly 15 multiple sclerosis patients.

RNA was extracted using the RNeasy kit, and about 0.5 to 1 microgram was reverse transcribed with random hexamers. TCR beta CDR3 regions were amplified with the immunoSEQ multiplex PCR assay covering 54 Vbeta and 13 Jbeta segments. To correct PCR amplification bias, a synthetic template baseline was used for both primer optimization and computational correction. As for the authors' bioinformatics: Reads were annotated to V, D and J genes per IMGT and analyzed with immunoSEQ Analyzer, keeping only productive sequences. Clonality was computed as one minus Shannon entropy normalized by log2 of the number of productive unique sequences. For each patient and control, public and private clones were evaluated among the 100 most prevalent clones. Susac-specific clones were defined as absent from healthy and MS cohorts, over a thousand published viral clones and other ImmuneACCESS disease sequences. The raw public data were reprocessed by TCRdb itself: fastp quality trimming at Q25, MiXCR clonotype calling, in-frame beta chains only. For every CDR3 protein sequence, its rows merge into one entry that carries the most common genes and DNA. Clone size and V and J calls follow TCRdb, not the original study. The table for this sample lists fewer than 350,000 distinct CDR3 sequences; around nine tenths of them were counted only once. Clones ranked in the top ten supply approximately 0.18% of the sample.

Overall results and qualifications from the work: The number of individuals in the TCR sequencing and HLA analysis was recognized as being relatively small.

CDR1 and CDR2 (SGHVS, FNYEAQ) derive from the germline V gene. Counted from cysteine to phenylalanine, this CDR3 has 12 amino acids. The DNA shown is the 36-base CDR3, in frame from base 1. V and J lose 3 bases and 6 bases, and a span of 5 bases separates them. High-throughput TCR beta sequencing profiled peripheral blood CD8+ and CD4+ T cells from healthy donors, Susac syndrome patients and multiple sclerosis patients. The multiple sclerosis controls were treatment-naive patients whose relapsing-remitting disease, either stable or active, fulfilled the revised McDonald criteria. CD8+ TEMRA cells were enriched by FACS, while bulk CD8+ and CD4+ T cells were purified by magnetic negative isolation. Blood was drawn into EDTA tubes, processed within 24 hours, and PBMCs were isolated by density gradient centrifugation. PBMCs intended for TCR sequencing were cryopreserved in liquid nitrogen and thawed later in a water bath at 37 degrees C. The sorted or isolated CD4+, CD8+ and CD8+ TEMRA cells reached a purity of at least 90%.

This clonotype was sampled from a human donor with multiple sclerosis. The chain is made from TRBV7-6 and TRBJ2-2; the D gene is not confidently resolved. What was sequenced was CD8+ T cells from PBMCs. The CDR3 reads CASSFTAGELFF. The DNA sequence is given as TGTGCCAGCAGCTTTACCGCCGGGGAGCTGTTTTTT.